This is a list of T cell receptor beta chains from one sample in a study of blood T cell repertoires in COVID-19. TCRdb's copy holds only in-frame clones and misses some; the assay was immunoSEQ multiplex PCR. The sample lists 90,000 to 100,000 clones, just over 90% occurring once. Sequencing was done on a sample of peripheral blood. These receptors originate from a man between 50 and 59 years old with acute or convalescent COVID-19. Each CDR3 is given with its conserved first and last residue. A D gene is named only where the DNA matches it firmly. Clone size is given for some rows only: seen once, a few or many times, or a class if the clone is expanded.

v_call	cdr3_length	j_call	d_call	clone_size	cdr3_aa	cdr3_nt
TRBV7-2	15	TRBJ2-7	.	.	CASSQMGGGAYEQYF	TGTGCCAGCAGCCAGATGGGGGGTGGGGCCTACGAGCAGTACTTC
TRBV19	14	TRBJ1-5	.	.	CASSPSQGYQPQHF	TGTGCCAGTAGTCCCTCCCAGGGGTATCAGCCCCAGCATTTT
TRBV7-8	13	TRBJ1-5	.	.	CASSPTPIRAQHF	TGTGCCAGCAGCCCGACTCCAATCAGGGCCCAGCATTTT
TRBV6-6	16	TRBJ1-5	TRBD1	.	CASSYSARGLDQPQHF	TGTGCCAGCAGTTATTCTGCCAGGGGGTTGGATCAGCCCCAGCATTTT
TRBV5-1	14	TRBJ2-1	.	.	CASSLSGDYNEQFF	TGCGCCAGCAGTTTGAGCGGAGACTACAATGAGCAGTTCTTC
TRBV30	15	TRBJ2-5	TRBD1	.	CAYAPRGRMEETQYF	TGTGCCTACGCGCCTAGGGGGCGCATGGAAGAGACCCAGTACTTC
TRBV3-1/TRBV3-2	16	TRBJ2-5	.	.	CASSQDFLGRKETQYF	TGTGCCAGCAGCCAAGATTTCCTAGGCCGTAAAGAGACCCAGTACTTC
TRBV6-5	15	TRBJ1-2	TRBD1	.	CASSPHGQVLYGYTF	TGTGCCAGCAGTCCCCATGGACAGGTCCTCTATGGCTACACCTTC
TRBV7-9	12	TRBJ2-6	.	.	CAPQTGANVLTF	TGTGCCCCACAGACAGGGGCCAACGTCCTGACTTTC
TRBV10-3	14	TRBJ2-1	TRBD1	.	CAISRDRRDNEQFF	TGTGCCATCTCCCGGGACAGGAGGGACAATGAGCAGTTCTTC
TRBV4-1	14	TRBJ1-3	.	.	CASSLGVGGNTIYF	TGCGCCAGCAGCCTAGGGGTCGGTGGAAACACCATATATTTT
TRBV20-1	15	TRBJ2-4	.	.	CSASTGSLAKNIQYF	TGCAGTGCTAGTACAGGGAGCTTAGCCAAAAACATTCAGTACTTC
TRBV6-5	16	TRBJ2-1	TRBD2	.	CASSYPTSGSQNEQFF	TGTGCCAGCAGTTACCCTACTAGCGGGAGCCAGAATGAGCAGTTCTTC
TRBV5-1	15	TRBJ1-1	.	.	CASSFSSGKNTEAFF	TGCGCCAGCAGCTTTTCGTCAGGGAAGAACACTGAAGCTTTCTTT
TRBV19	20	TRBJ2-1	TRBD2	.	CASSMEPVGTSGRYGNEQFF	TGTGCCAGTAGTATGGAGCCTGTGGGAACTAGCGGGAGATACGGGAATGAGCAGTTCTTC
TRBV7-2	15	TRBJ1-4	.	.	CASSLIRATNEKLFF	TGTGCCAGCAGCTTAATCCGTGCAACTAATGAAAAACTGTTTTTT
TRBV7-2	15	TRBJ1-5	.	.	CASSPGTPWSQPQHF	TGTGCCAGCAGCCCAGGGACTCCTTGGAGTCAGCCCCAGCATTTT
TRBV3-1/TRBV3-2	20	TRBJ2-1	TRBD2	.	CASSQVCSGRAAKVYNEQFF	TGTGCCAGCAGCCAAGTATGTAGCGGGAGGGCCGCTAAGGTGTACAATGAGCAGTTCTTC
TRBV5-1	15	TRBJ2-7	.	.	CASSPRGDGSYEQYF	TGCGCCAGCAGCCCAAGGGGTGATGGATCCTACGAGCAGTACTTC
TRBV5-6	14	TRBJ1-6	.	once	CASSRRGGRSPLHF	TGTGCCAGCAGCCGAAGAGGGGGACGCTCACCCCTCCACTTT
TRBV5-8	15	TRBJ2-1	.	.	CASSLGTASYNEQFF	TGTGCCAGCAGCTTGGGAACAGCCTCCTACAATGAGCAGTTCTTC
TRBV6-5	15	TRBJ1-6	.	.	CASSYSGPYNSPLHF	TGTGCCAGCAGTTACTCTGGGCCCTATAATTCACCCCTCCACTTT
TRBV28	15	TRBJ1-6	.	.	CASRIDSSYNSPLHF	TGTGCCAGCAGGATAGACAGCTCCTATAATTCACCCCTCCACTTT
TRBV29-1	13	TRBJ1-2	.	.	CSVRDGSNYGYTF	TGCAGCGTTAGAGACGGGTCTAACTATGGCTACACCTTC
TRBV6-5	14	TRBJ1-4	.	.	CASSTTATNEKLFF	TGTGCCAGCAGCACGACAGCAACTAATGAAAAACTGTTTTTT
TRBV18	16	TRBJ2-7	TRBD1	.	CASSPVGQGASYEQYF	TGTGCCAGCTCACCCGTAGGACAGGGAGCCTCCTACGAGCAGTACTTC
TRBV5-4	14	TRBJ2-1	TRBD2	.	CASSSLAGVVEQFF	TGTGCCAGCAGCTCTCTAGCGGGAGTCGTTGAGCAGTTCTTC
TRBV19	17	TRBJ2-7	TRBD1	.	CASSPGQGASIGYEQYF	TGTGCCAGTAGCCCGGGACAGGGGGCGTCTATCGGCTACGAGCAGTACTTC
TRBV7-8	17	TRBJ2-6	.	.	CASSLASYSSGANVLTF	TGTGCCAGCAGCTTAGCTAGTTATAGCTCTGGGGCCAACGTCCTGACTTTC
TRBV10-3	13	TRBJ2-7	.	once	CAAGPPGFGEQYF	TGTGCCGCAGGGCCTCCCGGGTTTGGCGAGCAGTACTTC
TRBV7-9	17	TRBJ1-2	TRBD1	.	CASSTSGQGAANYGYTF	TGTGCCAGCAGCACGTCGGGACAGGGGGCAGCTAACTATGGCTACACCTTC
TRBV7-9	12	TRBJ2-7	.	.	CASSRTGFEQYF	TGTGCCAGCAGCCGCACAGGGTTCGAGCAGTACTTC
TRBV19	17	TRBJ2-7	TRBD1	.	CASSISRGQWNAYEQYF	TGTGCCAGTAGTATTTCCAGGGGACAGTGGAATGCCTACGAGCAGTACTTC
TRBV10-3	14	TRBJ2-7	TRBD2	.	CAIRPGLATYEQYF	TGTGCCATCAGGCCGGGACTAGCTACCTACGAGCAGTACTTC
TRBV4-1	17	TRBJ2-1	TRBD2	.	CASSRKLAGGNYNEQFF	TGCGCCAGCAGCCGGAAACTAGCGGGAGGGAACTACAATGAGCAGTTCTTC
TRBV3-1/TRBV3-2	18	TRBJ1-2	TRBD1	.	CASSAPPGGTRGRYGYTF	TGTGCCAGCAGCGCACCCCCAGGGGGCACCCGGGGTAGGTATGGCTACACCTTC
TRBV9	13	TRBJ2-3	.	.	CASSGLSTDTQYF	TGTGCCAGCAGCGGACTGAGCACAGATACGCAGTATTTT
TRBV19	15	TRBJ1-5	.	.	CASSQNDRSYQPQHF	TGTGCCAGTAGTCAAAATGACAGGTCCTATCAGCCCCAGCATTTT
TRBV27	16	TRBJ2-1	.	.	CASRIGGRVSYNEQFF	TGTGCCAGCAGGATAGGGGGGAGGGTATCCTACAATGAGCAGTTCTTC
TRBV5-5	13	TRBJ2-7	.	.	CASSFDSSYEQYF	TGTGCCAGCAGCTTCGACAGTTCCTACGAGCAGTACTTC
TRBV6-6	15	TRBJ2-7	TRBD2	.	CASSAGTSGGDEQYF	TGTGCCAGCAGTGCCGGGACTAGCGGTGGTGACGAGCAGTACTTC
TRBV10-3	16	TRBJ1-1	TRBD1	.	CAIRDPGQGIPYEAFF	TGTGCCATCAGAGATCCGGGACAGGGGATCCCTTATGAAGCTTTCTTT
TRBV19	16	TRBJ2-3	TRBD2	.	CASSQSGTRRMDTQYF	TGTGCCAGTAGTCAATCCGGGACTAGACGCATGGATACGCAGTATTTT
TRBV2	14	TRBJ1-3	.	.	CASTPQQVMNTIYF	TGTGCCAGCACACCCCAACAAGTGATGAACACCATATATTTT
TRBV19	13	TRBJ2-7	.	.	CASSRGLSYEQYF	TGTGCCAGTAGCCGAGGTCTATCCTACGAGCAGTACTTC
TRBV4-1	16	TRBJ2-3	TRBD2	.	CASSQASGRVTDTQYF	TGCGCCAGCAGCCAAGCTAGCGGGAGGGTCACAGATACGCAGTATTTT
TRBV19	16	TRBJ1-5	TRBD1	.	CASSTSGTGARQPQHF	TGTGCCAGTAGTACCTCCGGGACAGGGGCCCGTCAGCCCCAGCATTTT
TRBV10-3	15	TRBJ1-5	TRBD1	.	CAISERQGSTQPQHF	TGTGCCATCAGTGAGAGACAGGGGAGTACGCAGCCCCAGCATTTT
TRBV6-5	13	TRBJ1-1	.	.	CASRFAGHTEAFF	TGTGCCAGCAGGTTCGCGGGACACACTGAAGCTTTCTTT
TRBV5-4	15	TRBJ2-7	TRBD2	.	CASSPGGTSDYEQYF	TGTGCCAGCAGCCCCGGCGGGACTAGCGACTACGAGCAGTACTTC
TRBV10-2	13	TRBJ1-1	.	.	CASRRTANTEAFF	TGCGCCAGCAGACGGACAGCGAACACTGAAGCTTTCTTT
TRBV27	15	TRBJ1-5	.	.	CASSSPGRGNQPQHF	TGTGCCAGCAGTTCTCCAGGGAGGGGAAATCAGCCCCAGCATTTT
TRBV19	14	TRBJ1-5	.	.	CASSTDYSNQPQHF	TGTGCCAGTAGTACCGACTATAGCAATCAGCCCCAGCATTTT
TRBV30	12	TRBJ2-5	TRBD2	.	CAWSVGRETQYF	TGTGCCTGGAGTGTCGGGAGGGAGACCCAGTACTTC
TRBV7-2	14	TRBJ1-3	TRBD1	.	CASSQGGYGNTIYF	TGTGCCAGCAGCCAAGGGGGCTATGGAAACACCATATATTTT
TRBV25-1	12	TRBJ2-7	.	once	CASRAHLAEQYF	TGTGCCAGCAGGGCCCACCTTGCCGAGCAGTACTTC
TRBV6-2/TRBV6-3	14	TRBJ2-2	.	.	CASSLSGYTGELFF	TGTGCCAGCAGTTTGAGCGGGTACACCGGGGAGCTGTTTTTT